These 16 T cell receptor beta chains came from one sample sequenced in a study of tumor and adjacent non-tumor tissue in lung cancer. This sample's RNA came from whole unsorted tissue. Distant lung tissue was collected more than 3 cm away from the tumor edge. TCRbeta libraries were built with three rounds of nested PCR, modified from ARM-PCR. MiXCR, applied by TCRdb to the multiplex PCR reads, yields one record per CDR3 protein. The sample carries around 99,000 distinct CDR3 sequences, under 65% recorded once. Specimen: distant non-tumor lung tissue. These receptors were collected from a man between 60 and 70 years old with non-small cell lung cancer.

The chain links TRBV7-2 to TRBJ1-2, with TRBD1 matching over 11 bases. This CDR3 has 14 amino acids. V gave up 4 bases and J gave up 7 bases; unmatched junction bases: 5. CDR1 is SGHTA, CDR2 FQGNSA, per germline. The CDR3 region is CASSSDRGPAGYTF. CDR3 in DNA: TGTGCCAGCAGCTCGGACAGGGGGCCTGCTGGCTACACCTTC. The full variable domain, with the rest looked up from reference TRBV7-2 and TRBJ1-2, is GAGVSQSPSNKVTEKGKDVELRCDPISGHTALYWYRQSLGQGLEFLIYFQGNSAPDKSGLPSDRFSAERTGGSVSTLTIQRTQQEDSAVYLCASSSDRGPAGYTFGSGTRLTVV.

In this sample, this clonotype turned up a few times. At one of its ends the junction is not consistent with the germline gene, which may arise from a read error. This sequence joins TRBV6-6 and TRBJ2-1; 9 bases line up with TRBD1. The CDR3 is 14 residues long. Looked up from germline, CDR1 is MNHNY and CDR2 is SVGAGI (reference sequence). Here the CDR3 reads CASSETGGNNGQFF. The DNA of the CDR3 is TGTGCTTCATCCGAGACAGGGGGTAACAATGGGCAGTTCTTC.

To note about this clonotype: This may come from a read error, since a much larger clone is one base off. This rearrangement joins TRBV6-5 to TRBJ1-5, with 7 bases identical to TRBD1. The V gene's germline CDR1 is MNHEY and CDR2 SVGAGI. Unmatched junction bases numbered 10, after V lost 6 bases and J lost 5 bases. The CDR3 totals 15 residues. CDR3 sequence reads: CASRRGGYGDQPQHF. As DNA, the CDR3 is TGTGCCAGCAGACGAGGGGGCTATGGCGATCAGCCCCAGCATTTT.

This clonotype was detected ten times or more. V is TRBV13 and J is TRBJ2-1; no clear D gene. Trimming cost V 1 base and J 6 bases, with 13 bases left between them. Germline lookup yields CDR1 PRHDT and CDR2 FYEKMQ (reference sequence). The CDR3 runs 15 residues. CDR3 nucleotides: TGTGCCAGCAGCTTAGCTAGTATTCTCTCCAATGAGCAGTTCTTC. This gives the protein CASSLASILSNEQFF.

This clonotype was seen once. One end of the junction does not line up with germline, which may come from a read error. This rearrangement joins TRBV29-1 to TRBJ2-3; 8 bases align to TRBD2. CDR1 is SQVTM and CDR2 is ANQGSEA in the germline V gene. The CDR3 loop spans 15 amino acids. The CDR3 loop reads CSVEKPIGRADTQYF. CDR3 DNA: TGCAGCGTTGAAAAGCCGATCGGGAGGGCAGATACGCAATATTTT.

This clonotype has just a few counts. A much larger clone lies one base from this, so it may be a read error. V usage is TRBV6-1 and J usage is TRBJ1-4, with 7 bases identical to TRBD1. Per germline, CDR1 MNHNS and CDR2 SASEGT. This CDR3 is 16 amino acids long. CDR3 bases: TGTGCCAGCAGTGAAACCCCCGGGACAGCAAATGAAAAACTGCTTTTT. This encodes CASSETPGTANEKLLF.

In regard to this clonotype: No conserved phenylalanine or tryptophan ends this CDR3, so it is likely a read error. This chain joins TRBV6-1 and TRBJ2-1; D not certain. V lost 1 base and J 10 bases, leaving 14 bases between the germline ends. The length of the CDR3 is 14 residues. In germline, CDR1 is MNHNS, CDR2 SASEGT. The CDR3 sequence: CASSEGSWEEEQFL. DNA of the CDR3: TGTGCCAGCAGTGAAGGGTCATGGGAAGAGGAGCAGTTCTTG.

In the case of this clonotype: The junction departs from germline at one end; a sequencing error may be responsible. V is TRBV6-2 or TRBV6-3 and J is TRBJ1-1; D remains ambiguous. The CDR3 sequence is 14 residues long. From germline, CDR1 is MNHEY and CDR2 SVGEGT. The CDR3: CTSNSQRLKTEAFF. DNA for the CDR3: TGTACCAGCAACTCCCAGAGGCTGAAGACTGAAGCTTTCTTT.

Worth noting for this clonotype: Being one base from a much bigger clone, this may be a read error. The CDR3, as DNA: TGTGCCAGCAGTTCCGCTCTGAGTGCCCCCTACGAGCAGTACTTC. Its translation is CASSSALSAPYEQYF. The V gene is TRBV28, the J gene TRBJ2-7; D uncertain. CDR1 is MDHEN, CDR2 SYDVKM, per germline. The V gene lost 4 bases and the J gene lost 2 bases, with 15 bases spanning the gap. The CDR3 extends over 15 amino acids.

The sample holds many counts of this clonotype. V and J are TRBV29-1 and TRBJ2-1, with 7 bases identical to TRBD1. The CDR3 is 15 residues long. Unmatched junction bases numbered 11, after V lost 4 bases and J lost 5 bases. The V gene's germline CDR1 is SQVTM and CDR2 ANQGSEA. The CDR3 DNA follows: TGCAGCGTTGCAAAGGGACAGCGACTTAACAATGAGCAGTTCTTC. Translation: CSVAKGQRLNNEQFF.

As regards this clonotype: A much bigger clone sits one base away, suggesting this may be a read error. This chain connects TRBV6-6 to TRBJ1-5, with 8 positions matching TRBD1. Germline V lookup: CDR1 MNHNY, CDR2 SVGAGI (reference sequence). The CDR3 totals 15 residues. The CDR3: CATLGGGTGGQLQHF. The CDR3 DNA reads TGTGCCACCCTGGGGGGTGGGACAGGCGGTCAGCTCCAGCATTTT.

This clonotype was counted many times. CDR3 DNA: TGCGCCAGCAGCCAAGATGTAGGGGGAGAGACCCAGTACTTC. Protein product: CASSQDVGGETQYF. V and J are TRBV4-3 and TRBJ2-5; perhaps TRBD1 as D (6 bases). The CDR3 has 14 amino acids. Germline lookup yields CDR1 LGHNA and CDR2 YSLEER. V lost 0 bases to trimming and J lost 4 bases, with 9 bases between them.

This clonotype was counted many times. This chain connects TRBV28 to TRBJ2-7; D remains unclear. The CDR3 consists of 14 residues. Trimming shortened V by 7 bases and J by 0 bases, and 13 bases separated the two germline ends. In germline, CDR1 is MDHEN, CDR2 SYDVKM. The CDR3 loop is CASKSGGSSYEQYF. The CDR3 region has the DNA TGTGCCAGCAAGAGTGGCGGTAGCTCCTACGAGCAGTACTTC.

Notes on this clonotype: A much larger clone differs by one base, so this may be a read error. The rearrangement uses TRBV5-6 and TRBJ2-7; maybe TRBD2 (5 bases). Germline values: CDR1 SGHDT, CDR2 YYEEEE. The CDR3 spans 14 residues. The CDR3 DNA sequence: TGTGCCAGCAGCCCGGGATCACCCTCCTGCGAGCAGTACTTC. Its protein product is CASSPGSPSCEQYF. Looking up the rest from reference TRBV5-6 and TRBJ2-7 gives the full variable domain: DAGVTQSPTHLIKTRGQQVTLRCSPKSGHDTVSWYQQALGQGPQFIFQYYEEEERQRGNFPDRFSGHQFPNYSSELNVNALLLGDSALYLCASSPGSPSCEQYFGPGTRLTVT.

This clonotype occurred a few times. The chain combines TRBV5-1 with TRBJ2-2, with D hard to call. The CDR3 extends over 16 amino acids. With 2 bases removed from V and 2 bases from J, the gap between germline ends came to 13 bases. Germline CDR1 and CDR2: SGHRS and YFSETQ. The CDR3 DNA reads TGCGCCAGCAGCTTTCGAAGCATATCTAACACCGGGGAGCTGTTTTTT. Translation gives CASSFRSISNTGELFF.

In this sample, this clonotype turned up many times. The chain combines TRBV5-5 with TRBJ1-1; a possible D gene is TRBD1 (6 bases). The CDR3 runs to 13 residues. V lost 6 bases and J lost 0, with 9 bases in between. CDR1 and CDR2 from the germline V gene are SGHKS and YYEKEE (reference sequence). CDR3 protein: CASTRDMNTEAFF. In DNA, the CDR3 is TGTGCCAGCACCAGGGACATGAACACTGAAGCTTTCTTT.